The clone carrying this T cell receptor beta chain was counted a few times. The sample belongs to a study of T cells in Graves' hyperthyroidism and ophthalmopathy. The germline CDR1 and CDR2 sequences are SGDLS and YYNGEE. The CDR3 is 15 amino acids. The J segment lost 2 bases and the V segment lost 3 bases, leaving 3 bases of the junction unmatched. There were TCR beta CDR3 regions amplified from RNA transcripts. The HTBI primer set drove a first-round RT-PCR of the TCR CDR3. TCRdb called the multiplex PCR reads again in MiXCR, with one record for every CDR3 protein. The table includes 400,000 to 500,000 distinct CDR3 sequences, roughly 14% detected once.

The sequenced sample consisted of blood. V and J are TRBV9 and TRBJ2-3; 10 bases match TRBD2. The TCR originated in a woman aged 18-29 years with Graves' hyperthyroidism. Here the CDR3 reads CASSDSGRYTDTQYF. In DNA, the CDR3 is TGTGCCAGCAGCGATAGCGGGAGGTACACAGATACGCAGTATTTT.